Here is one T cell receptor beta chain with its context. Its antigen specificity is not known. This CDR3 fails to terminate in the conserved phenylalanine or tryptophan, so it likely reflects a read error. Unmatched junction bases come to 13, with V trimmed by 7 bases and J by 2 bases. The CDR3 is 18 residues long, counting both termini. Left in the record is the CDR3 DNA by itself, 54 bases read in frame from the first base. CDR1 and CDR2 were assigned from the germline V gene (reference sequence) as DFQATT and SNEGSKA. These data are taken from a study of metastatic and nonmetastatic thyroid tumors (TCRdb year 2020). About the full investigation: For patients with malignant and with benign thyroid disease, the researchers compared repertoires between peripheral blood samples and tumor or nodule tissue samples.

Points the paper makes about the study in general: In both blood and tumor samples, TCR beta diversity was reported to be significantly higher in malignant tumors than in benign nodules.

The method was PCR. TCRdb names Illumina HiSeq 4000 as the instrument used. High-throughput sequencing was used to profile the TCR beta-chain CDR3 region of every patient. The original pipeline was this. CDR3 differences across clinicopathological groups were used to build a classifier for discriminating distant-metastatic papillary thyroid cancer patients. The Shannon index was used to measure repertoire diversity, and the Morisita-Horn index was used to measure how similar tumor and blood repertoires were. The raw public reads went through TCRdb reprocessing: fastp at Q25, MiXCR clone calling, in-frame beta chains kept. TCRdb's processing, not the authors', yielded these V and J calls. Within this sample are 25,000 to 35,000 clones, with 3.5% to 5% of them counted one time only. The top ten clonotypes cover 21% of the sample. No patient had received any treatment before thyroid surgery. Using T-cell receptor beta sequencing, the researchers looked back retrospectively at clinical samples from patients, gathered between the early 2010s and the late 2010s.

The rearranged chain carries TRBV20-1 and TRBJ2-1, with 14 middle bases fitting TRBD2. Sample: blood. This receptor was identified in a female donor with papillary thyroid cancer or a benign thyroid nodule (not recorded which). Some clones in this sample may be carry-over from other donors' samples. The DNA reads as follows: TGCAGTGTTGGACTAGCGGGAGGTGGCGTTGGGGCCTACAATGAGCAGTTCTTG. Its translation reads: CSVGLAGGGVGAYNEQFL.